The rows below give T cell receptor beta chains drawn from one sample of a study of T cell responses to AZD1222 COVID-19 vaccine. Repertoires were generated with immunoSEQ multiplex PCR, while TCRdb's copy carries only in-frame clones and drops some. The sample records about 94,000 clones, around nine tenths being singletons. The sample in question was peripheral blood, obtained on day 0 of AZD1222 vaccination. Receptors originate from an adult in good health. The CDR3 runs from the conserved cysteine through the conserved F or W. The listing skips clone size in some rows; elsewhere it reads once, few, many or a size class.

j_call,v_call,cdr3_length,clone_size,cdr3_aa
TRBJ1-1,TRBV3-1/TRBV3-2,14,.,CASSQEGLGTEAFF
TRBJ2-7,TRBV10-3,12,.,CAITPGGSEQYF
TRBJ1-1,TRBV19,13,once,CASSIDRDSEAFF
TRBJ2-2,TRBV28,14,.,CASSKVGNTGELFF
TRBJ2-2,TRBV5-1,16,.,CASSLGVRPNLGELFF
TRBJ1-1,TRBV6-5,13,.,CASSQDRNTEAFF
TRBJ1-2,TRBV25-1,13,once,CASSVLRGGGYTF
TRBJ2-3,TRBV7-2,15,.,CASSASGGAKDTQYF
TRBJ2-7,TRBV19,14,.,CASSMGLSSYEQYF
TRBJ1-4,TRBV29-1,15,.,CSVRDSGGPNEKLFF
TRBJ1-6,TRBV27,13,.,CASSPGVLSSLHF
TRBJ2-5,TRBV2,12,once,CASSPGVETQYF
TRBJ1-6,TRBV11-2,17,.,CASSFTDLGVGDSPLHF
TRBJ1-6,TRBV7-8,13,.,CASSLAGNSPLHF
TRBJ2-2,TRBV19,15,.,CASSIRQGRAGELFF
TRBJ2-3,TRBV5-1,12,.,CASSASTDTQYF
TRBJ1-2,TRBV7-9,15,.,CASSLGSTTGVGYTF
TRBJ2-3,TRBV5-1,19,.,CASSSGLAGDPTYTDTQYF
TRBJ1-4,TRBV18,14,.,CASSPGGAGEKLFF
TRBJ2-1,TRBV10-2,14,.,CASLRGPSYNEQFF
TRBJ1-1,TRBV29-1,13,.,CSVGEGPNTEAFF
TRBJ2-5,TRBV7-6,15,.,CASSLGGLAVETQYF
TRBJ2-1,TRBV19,18,.,CASSIDPPRVTSYNEQFF
TRBJ1-5,TRBV7-2,14,.,CASSLDGPNQPQHF